The rows below give T cell receptor beta chains drawn from one sample of a study of blood T cell repertoires in COVID-19. The protocol was immunoSEQ multiplex PCR, while the TCRdb copy is restricted to in-frame clones and leaves out a portion. The sample records about 81,000 clones, over 75% being singletons. The sequencing input was peripheral blood. The receptor source for this set is a man between 65 and 85 years old with active or convalescent COVID-19. Both conserved end residues are trimmed from each CDR3. Fields, in order: V gene, J gene, CDR3 protein.

TRBV6-6	TRBJ2-2	ASSYSAGGSPGELF
TRBV29-1	TRBJ2-1	SVHIGERSSYNEQF
TRBV2	TRBJ1-5	ASSSPTINSNQPQH
TRBV7-8	TRBJ1-2	ASSFPGGTGEGYT
TRBV19	TRBJ1-2	ASSIPTAGSGYT
TRBV5-4	TRBJ1-1	ASSRPGQGNTEAF
TRBV9	TRBJ2-5	ASSVSRGETQY
TRBV7-6	TRBJ2-7	ASSLTGLTHPSSYEQY
TRBV11-2	TRBJ1-1	ASSPRQGFTEAF
TRBV6-1	TRBJ2-7	ASSESGTASYEQY
TRBV5-1	TRBJ2-1	ASRPRDRAYNEQF
TRBV5-6	TRBJ1-3	ASSRGLSSGNTIY
TRBV11-2	TRBJ1-6	ASSFPQGAPYNSPLH
TRBV29-1	TRBJ2-7	SAWGQPYEQY
TRBV27	TRBJ2-5	ASRSAGGKETQY
TRBV5-8	TRBJ2-5	ASSLGRGEPGETQY
TRBV24-1	TRBJ2-5	ATSDPPTTGRETQY
TRBV6-2/TRBV6-3	TRBJ2-7	ASSYSVHEQY
TRBV7-2	TRBJ1-3	ASSSQGEVRPVY
TRBV14	TRBJ2-1	ASSQERVMGQGWSYNEQF
TRBV5-6	TRBJ1-1	ASSLSMNTEAF
TRBV28	TRBJ2-2	ASGGGEGNAGELF
TRBV7-3	TRBJ2-7	ASSLGTSGVYEQY
TRBV5-1	TRBJ2-3	ASSRSGGFLDTQY
TRBV5-1	TRBJ2-7	ASSLIGSYEQY
TRBV11-2	TRBJ2-1	ASSWGRAGSYNEQF
TRBV28	TRBJ2-5	ASSLGGRGYQETQY
TRBV19	TRBJ1-1	ASSLDRGWTEAF
TRBV19	TRBJ1-6	ASSSNRISSYNSPLH
TRBV15	TRBJ1-3	ATSRSHSGNTIY
TRBV15	TRBJ1-2	ATSRVVGDYGYT
TRBV5-1	TRBJ2-7	ASSLERGETYEQY
TRBV24-1	TRBJ1-2	ATSGTGDYGYT
TRBV5-4	TRBJ2-7	ASSPRGSGGSEQY
TRBV30	TRBJ2-1	AWRGTSGTKGNEQF
TRBV7-2	TRBJ1-1	ANSLGGEAF
TRBV5-1	TRBJ2-1	ASSLLSSRGSYNEQF
TRBV11-3	TRBJ2-7	ASSSTSGTGEQY
TRBV18	TRBJ2-1	ASSPGSPGVNEQF
TRBV6-5	TRBJ1-5	ASSRRTYDQPQH
TRBV5-1	TRBJ2-2	ASSPTWNTGELF